The T cell receptor (beta chain) under discussion was sequenced for a study of blood T cell repertoires in COVID-19. Study background: The samples span acute and convalescent COVID-19 from the United States, Italy and Spain. The analysed material was cDNA or gDNA that came from T cells, B-cell-depleted T cells, or PBMCs.

CDR3 size: 17 residues. Trimming pared 2 bases from V and 5 bases from J, leaving 23 bases between. CDR1 is SGHDT, CDR2 YYEEEE, per germline. Per the original data handling: How many nucleated cells were present was estimated from reference gene primer amplification. Some clones are missing from TCRdb's copy, which holds only in-frame ones; the method was immunoSEQ multiplex PCR. V, J and clone size are those of that table, while D and trimming were read from the DNA. Of approximately 68,000 clones listed, around 82% were seen once; the top ten hold about 16%. The sequenced material came from peripheral blood. The chain employs TRBV5-6 and TRBJ2-7, with a weak D call TRBD1 (5 bases). This receptor was taken from an elderly man with active COVID-19. This CDR3 is CASSLLAGASGRDEQYF. The CDR3 DNA reads TGTGCCAGCAGCTTACTGGCTGGGGCGTCAGGGCGCGACGAGCAGTACTTC.